Listed below are T cell receptor beta chains from one sample, sequenced in a study of early T cells in non-severe SARS-CoV-2 infection. TCRdb fed the 5' RACE reads into MiXCR, producing one record per CDR3 protein. The profile covers roughly 30,000 distinct CDR3 sequences, with 4.5% appearing a single time and over 6% taken by the ten largest. The material sequenced was whole blood. All receptors derive from an adult who was a healthcare worker with PCR-confirmed SARS-CoV-2 infection or an uninfected control (not recorded which). Each CDR3 is given with its conserved first and last residue. The D gene is left open where the match is weak. Rows may omit the clone size; those that give it use once, few, many or a size class.

abundance	d_gene	j_gene	v_gene	CDR3aa	CDR3nt
many	.	TRBJ1-1	TRBV29-1	CSVGRQATNTEAFF	TGCAGCGTGGGCCGACAGGCTACGAACACTGAAGCTTTCTTT
many	.	TRBJ2-3	TRBV4-1	CASSQEGTRGADTQYF	TGCGCCAGCAGCCAAGAAGGAACGAGAGGGGCAGATACGCAGTATTTT
many	.	TRBJ2-1	TRBV7-3	CASRSQGGAEQFF	TGTGCCAGCAGATCACAGGGTGGGGCTGAGCAGTTCTTC
many	.	TRBJ2-3	TRBV3-1	CASRGFTDTQYF	TGTGCCAGCAGGGGTTTCACAGATACGCAGTATTTT
many	TRBD2	TRBJ2-3	TRBV10-3	CAIKTSGGTDTQYF	TGTGCCATCAAAACTAGCGGGGGTACAGATACGCAGTATTTT
.	.	TRBJ1-6	TRBV4-2	CASSHLIKYGDKNYNSPLHF	TGTGCCAGCAGCCATCTGATTAAGTATGGGGACAAGAACTATAATTCACCCCTCCACTTT
few	.	TRBJ2-7	TRBV20-1	CSASSDNYEQYF	TGCAGTGCTAGCTCCGACAACTACGAGCAGTACTTC
many	TRBD1	TRBJ2-3	TRBV11-2	CASSSGGDTQYF	TGTGCCAGCAGCTCAGGGGGAGATACGCAGTATTTT
few	.	TRBJ2-1	TRBV5-4	CASSPGRLSYNEQFF	TGTGCCAGCAGTCCTGGGAGGCTCTCCTACAATGAGCAGTTCTTC
many	TRBD2	TRBJ2-7	TRBV6-2/TRBV6-3	CASSETSGSVSEQYF	TGTGCCAGCAGTGAGACTAGCGGGAGTGTATCCGAGCAGTACTTC
many	.	TRBJ2-7	TRBV11-1	CASSSQFVGEQYF	TGTGCCAGCAGCTCACAGTTCGTCGGGGAGCAGTACTTC
.	.	TRBJ2-3	TRBV19	CASSILGGTDTQYF	TGTGCCAGTAGTATCTTAGGCGGCACAGATACGCAGTATTTT
many	TRBD2	TRBJ2-3	TRBV19	CASSIASGGSTDTQYF	TGTGCCAGTAGTATTGCTAGCGGGGGAAGCACAGATACGCAGTATTTT
few	TRBD1	TRBJ2-5	TRBV20-1	CSAYGTAIETQYF	TGCAGTGCGTATGGGACAGCTATAGAGACCCAGTACTTC
.	.	TRBJ1-3	TRBV7-8	CASSLVAGPGNTIYF	TGTGCCAGCAGCTTAGTGGCAGGGCCCGGAAACACCATATATTTT
many	.	TRBJ2-2	TRBV5-5	CASSLVGLGRYTGELFF	TGTGCCAGCAGCTTGGTAGGGTTAGGGCGATACACCGGGGAGCTGTTTTTT
many	.	TRBJ2-3	TRBV9	CASSPPWVAGSTDTQYF	TGTGCCAGCAGCCCCCCCTGGGTCGCCGGGAGCACAGATACGCAGTATTTT
many	TRBD1	TRBJ1-1	TRBV12-3/TRBV12-4	CASSARRQGLSFKAFF	TGTGCCAGCAGTGCGAGACGACAGGGGTTGAGTTTTAAAGCTTTCTTT
many	.	TRBJ1-1	TRBV6-6	CASSYSIEAEAFF	TGTGCCAGCAGTTACTCGATAGAGGCCGAAGCTTTCTTT
few	.	TRBJ2-1	TRBV10-2	CASSAHNEQFF	TGCGCCAGCAGCGCCCACAATGAGCAGTTCTTC
.	TRBD2	TRBJ2-4	TRBV6-2/TRBV6-3	CASSFNTGGIQYF	TGTGCCAGCAGTTTCAACACGGGGGGCATTCAGTACTTC
many	.	TRBJ2-7	TRBV6-1	CASSENWYDTEQYF	TGTGCCAGCAGTGAAAATTGGTATGACACCGAGCAGTACTTC